This TCR beta chain was identified during a study of OX40 agonist ivuxolimab in advanced cancers. About the study: Patients assigned to dose escalation were diagnosed with hepatocellular carcinoma, melanoma, renal cell or head and neck cancer. Partial responses were achieved by three patients, of whom one had hepatocellular carcinoma and two had cutaneous melanoma. Study outcomes and limitations: Averaging showed that CD8+ T cells had more expanded clones than CD4+ did.

Sequenced by immunoSEQ multiplex PCR; TCRdb stores in-frame clones only, minus some. The repertoire holds approximately 69,000 clones, with about nine tenths as singletons. Note on this clone: Its antigen is not known.

The CDR3 is 14 amino acids. The V segment lost 5 bases and the J segment 8 bases; nucleotides outside the gene matches: 8. Germline CDR1 SEHNR, CDR2 FQNEAQ (reference sequence). The clonotype was recovered from an adult with an advanced solid tumor such as melanoma, head and neck, liver or kidney cancer. This specimen was CD4+ or CD8+ T cells sorted from blood, taken in a trial of the OX40 agonist ivuxolimab. The rearrangement links TRBV7-9 to TRBJ2-1, with 8 nucleotides matching TRBD2. In DNA, the CDR3 is TGTGCCAGCAGCAGTCAGCGGGAGAGATATGAGCAGTTCTTC. Amino acids: CASSSQRERYEQFF. The entire variable domain, with the rest obtained from reference TRBV7-9 and TRBJ2-1, is as follows: DTGVSQNPRHKITKRGQNVTFRCDPISEHNRLYWYRQTLGQGPEFLTYFQNEAQLEKSRLLSDRFSAERPKGSFSTLEIQRTEQGDSAMYLCASSSQRERYEQFFGPGTRLTVL.